A single sample is the source of the 32 T cell receptor beta chains below, sequenced in a study of shared clonotypes between healthy human individuals. Sequenced by immunoSEQ multiplex PCR; TCRdb stores in-frame clones only, minus some. Here the sample spans 550,000 to 700,000 clones, around 73% being singletons. Sequencing input: memory CD4+ T cells sorted from blood. The subset here: CD45RA-negative fraction. Source of these receptors: a woman between 25 and 40 years old in good health.

CDR3 sequence (DNA): TGCGCCAGCAGCTTGAGAGGAGGGAACAATGAGCAGTTCTTC. Translated: CASSLRGGNNEQFF. The chain has TRBV5-1 and TRBJ2-1, with TRBD2 as a possible D gene (6 bases). CDR1 SGHRS and CDR2 YFSETQ come from the germline V gene. CDR3 length: 14 amino acids. Trimming took off 1 base at V and 5 bases at J, with 10 bases between the two ends. The full variable domain, with the rest looked up from reference TRBV5-1 and TRBJ2-1, is KAGVTQTPRYLIKTRGQQVTLSCSPISGHRSVSWYQQTPGQGLQFLFEYFSETQRNKGNFPGRFSGRQFSNSRSEMNVSTLELGDSALYLCASSLRGGNNEQFFGPGTRLTVL.

This clone was seen a handful of times. The CDR3 DNA sequence: TGTGCCAGCAGCGGATATGGAGCTGGCTACACCTTC. Translating it yields CASSGYGAGYTF. V usage is TRBV7-2 and J usage is TRBJ1-2; D unclear. V was pared by 5 bases and J by 7 bases, with 11 bases between. This CDR3 has 12 residues. Germline V gene sequence: CDR1 SGHTA, CDR2 FQGNSA.

Points on this clone: A junction end diverges from the germline sequence, so it may reflect a read error. The rearrangement uses TRBV5-4 and TRBJ2-7; 9 nucleotides agree with TRBD1. Germline-derived CDR1 and CDR2 are SGHNT and YYREEE (reference sequence). This CDR3 contains 14 residues. CDR3 amino acids: CASSLDGIRLDRGF. CDR3 nucleotides: TGTGCCAGCAGCTTGGATGGTATTAGGTTGGACAGGGGCTTC.

The chain uses TRBV6-5 and TRBJ2-5, with D unresolved. The CDR3 consists of 15 residues. Trimming removed 0 bases at V and 2 bases at J, with 10 bases between. Germline V gene lookup returns CDR1 MNHEY and CDR2 SVGAGI. The CDR3 DNA reads as TGTGCCAGCAGTTACTCGAAACTACAACAAGAGACCCAGTACTTC. Its protein is CASSYSKLQQETQYF.

V and J are TRBV5-8 and TRBJ2-7; 14 bases map to TRBD2. Germline CDR1 SGHTS, CDR2 YDEGEE. This CDR3 has 15 residues. With 4 bases clipped from V and 2 bases from J, the junction kept 2 bases outside the gene matches. The CDR3 DNA is TGTGCCAGCAGCCGGGGACTAGCGGGAGCCTACGAGCAGTACTTC. It is translated as CASSRGLAGAYEQYF.

The chain has TRBV1 and TRBJ2-1; the table names TRBD2, a call not compared with the DNA. TRBV1 represents a pseudogene. The CDR3 totals 16 residues. DNA for the CDR3: TGCACCAGCAGCCAAGGTCCCGAGCGGGGGGACAATGAGCAGTTCTTC. This encodes CTSSQGPERGDNEQFF.

This clone was seen repeatedly, ten times or more. V and J are TRBV2 and TRBJ2-2; D uncertain. The CDR3 is made up of 19 amino acids. Germline CDR1 reads SNHLY; CDR2 reads FYNNEI. V was shortened by 10 bases and J by 5 bases, with 32 bases between the two germline ends. The CDR3 DNA reads TGTGCCACCTTTAACTCCCCCCCGGGCAGGCTTGGGATAACCGGGGAGCTGTTTTTT. This codes for CATFNSPPGRLGITGELFF.

The chain has TRBV6-6 and TRBJ2-3; no definite D call. The CDR3 has 11 residues. The germline V and J ends were trimmed by 6 bases and 9 bases, with 10 bases remaining between them. Germline V gives CDR1 MNHNY, CDR2 SVGAGI (reference sequence). The CDR3 coding sequence is TGTGCCAGCAGGGCCTTGGGCACGCAGTATTTT. Encoded protein: CASRALGTQYF.

For this clone: Other DNA variants within this sample encode the same CDR3. The CDR3 DNA reads TGTGCCAGCAGCTTCGGAGAGACCCAGTACTTC. This translates into CASSFGETQYF. The chain links TRBV5-6 to TRBJ2-5; D is undetermined. This CDR3 has 11 amino acids. V was pared by 2 bases and J by 4 bases, with 3 bases between. Germline CDR1 reads SGHDT; CDR2 reads YYEEEE.

This clone was observed a few times. V usage is TRBV11-1 and J usage is TRBJ2-7, with D perhaps assigned TRBD1 or TRBD2 (5 bases each). V shed 3 bases and J shed 3 bases, with 12 bases lying between them. Germline lookup yields CDR1 SGHAT and CDR2 FQDESV (reference sequence). CDR3 length equals 14 residues. For the CDR3, the DNA is TGTGCCAGCAGCTTCCGGGACGGCTACTACGAGCAGTACTTC. It translates to CASSFRDGYYEQYF.

This clone was recorded many times. The same CDR3 arises from other DNA sequences in this sample as well. The chain recombines TRBV19 with TRBJ2-1, with 8 bases fitting TRBD2. There are 15 residues in the CDR3. V shed 3 bases and J 7 bases; nucleotides not matched to a gene: 8. In germline, CDR1 is LNHDA, CDR2 SQIVND (reference sequence). CDR3 sequence reads: CASSMSGRAGNEQFF. The CDR3 DNA reads TGTGCCAGTAGTATGTCCGGGAGGGCAGGGAATGAGCAGTTCTTC. Using reference TRBV19 and TRBJ2-1 for the parts outside the CDR3, the full variable domain is DGGITQSPKYLFRKEGQNVTLSCEQNLNHDAMYWYRQDPGQGLRLIYYSQIVNDFQKGDIAEGYSVSREKKESFPLTVTSAQKNPTAFYLCASSMSGRAGNEQFFGPGTRLTVL.

This chain uses TRBV6-6 with TRBJ1-1; the D is unclear. The V end was cut by 2 bases, the J end by 2 bases, with 9 bases between. The CDR3 extends over 14 amino acids. CDR1 and CDR2 from the germline V gene are MNHNY and SVGAGI (reference sequence). The CDR3 protein is CASSYGYVNTEAFF. DNA for the CDR3: TGTGCCAGCAGTTACGGATATGTTAACACTGAAGCTTTCTTT.

A note on this clone: A much larger clone lies a single base off, so this may be a read error. Other DNA variants within this sample encode the same CDR3. The chain recombines TRBV5-6 with TRBJ2-3; D remains unclear. Germline V CDR1 and CDR2: SGHDT, YYEEEE. V was trimmed by 2 bases and J by 0 bases, leaving 1 base between them. CDR3 length: 12 residues. The CDR3 nucleotides read TGTGCCAGCAGCTTTAGCACAGATACGCAGTATTTT. This codes for CASSFSTDTQYF.

The CDR3 loop is CASSAGQENQPQHF. The CDR3 DNA reads as TGCGCCAGCAGCGCGGGACAGGAAAATCAGCCCCAGCATTTT. The chain is built from TRBV4-1 and TRBJ1-5; 8 bases map to TRBD1. The CDR3 contains 14 residues. After removal of 5 bases from V and 4 bases from J, the junction contained 4 bases not matched to a gene. Germline V gene sequence: CDR1 MGHRA, CDR2 YSYEKL.

In nucleotides, the CDR3 is TGTGCCAGCAGCTTAGTCGAGGGGCCTCGCACTGAAGCTTTCTTT. Encoded protein: CASSLVEGPRTEAFF. This chain links TRBV7-9 with TRBJ1-1, with D tentatively TRBD1 (5 bases). From germline, CDR1 is SEHNR and CDR2 FQNEAQ (reference sequence). There are 15 residues in the CDR3. V lost 1 base and J lost 4, with 13 bases in between.

This clone was recorded at least ten times. V usage is TRBV28 and J usage is TRBJ1-5; tentatively, D is TRBD1 (6 bases). V gave up 7 bases and J gave up 3 bases, with 19 bases separating them. CDR1 MDHEN and CDR2 SYDVKM come from the germline V gene. This CDR3 is 16 amino acids long. The CDR3 region is CASTAERGFYNQPQHF. In DNA, the CDR3 is TGTGCCAGCACCGCGGAGAGGGGGTTCTACAATCAGCCCCAGCATTTT.

The rearrangement links TRBV15 to TRBJ2-3; 13 nucleotides line up with TRBD2. Germline V gives CDR1 LNHNV, CDR2 YYDKDF (reference sequence). Unmatched junction bases numbered 16, after V lost 3 bases and J lost 4 bases. This CDR3 comprises 20 residues. The CDR3 DNA is TGTGCCACCAGCAGTGCAGGACTAGCGGGAGTCTCTTCGGGGGCAGATACGCAGTATTTT. Protein product: CATSSAGLAGVSSGADTQYF.

The chain joins TRBV4-1 to TRBJ1-5; no definite D call. Germline assignment: CDR1 MGHRA and CDR2 YSYEKL. Trimming took 1 base from V and 0 from J, leaving 10 bases between them. CDR3 size: 16 residues. The CDR3 nucleotides are TGCGCCAGCAGCCAAGGACCCCCAAATAGCAATCAGCCCCAGCATTTT. It encodes CASSQGPPNSNQPQHF.

The chain joins TRBV19 to TRBJ1-5; tentatively, D is TRBD1 (6 bases). CDR3 length equals 15 residues. V dropped 8 bases and J dropped 3 bases, with 17 bases sitting between them. Germline V gives CDR1 LNHDA, CDR2 SQIVND (reference sequence). This CDR3 reads CASRKQGANNQPQHF. The CDR3 DNA sequence: TGTGCCAGTCGAAAACAGGGAGCTAACAATCAGCCCCAGCATTTT.

This chain joins TRBV5-4 and TRBJ2-3, with 8 positions matching TRBD2. V was pared by 4 bases and J by 5 bases, with 6 bases of the junction left unmatched. From germline, CDR1 is SGHNT and CDR2 YYREEE (reference sequence). This CDR3 spans 14 amino acids. CDR3 in DNA: TGTGCCAGCAGCGTAAGCGGGAGTGGAGATACGCAGTATTTT. As protein: CASSVSGSGDTQYF.

The chain recombines TRBV30 with TRBJ1-3; perhaps TRBD1 as D (5 bases). The V gene's germline CDR1 is GTSNPN and CDR2 SVGIG (reference sequence). The ends were cut back, 4 bases at V and 0 bases at J, with 10 bases in the middle. This CDR3 contains 14 residues. DNA of the CDR3: TGTGCCTGGAATCGGGGGAGCTCTGGAAACACCATATATTTT. Translating it yields CAWNRGSSGNTIYF. Supplemented by reference TRBV30 and TRBJ1-3, the full variable domain reads SQTIHQWPATLVQPVGSPLSLECTVEGTSNPNLYWYRQAAGRGLQLLFYSVGIGQISSEVPQNLSASRPQDRQFILSSKKLLLSDSGFYLCAWNRGSSGNTIYFGEGSWLTVV.

The chain recombines TRBV23-1 with TRBJ2-3; no definite D call. TRBV23-1 is noted as an ORF with a role that remains uncertain. The CDR3 length is 16 residues. V dropped 2 bases and J dropped 5 bases, with 17 bases sitting between them. CDR3 DNA: TGCGCCAGCAGTCAACCCATACAGTGCGATGGAGATACGCAGTATTTT. Amino acid sequence: CASSQPIQCDGDTQYF.

The chain recombines TRBV5-1 with TRBJ2-3, with D possibly TRBD1 on 6 matching bases. The CDR3 is 17 amino acids. CDR1 and CDR2 (germline): SGHRS, YFSETQ. V dropped 4 bases and J dropped 6 bases, with 24 bases sitting between them. CDR3 sequence reads: CASSARGSAQVGDTQYF. Here the CDR3 DNA reads TGCGCCAGCAGCGCCAGGGGTAGCGCGCAAGTGGGGGATACGCAGTATTTT.

The chain uses TRBV5-4 and TRBJ2-5, with 9 bases lining up with TRBD1. The end of the DNA fits TRBJ2-7 better, so the J call may be wrong. This CDR3 has 16 residues. Germline V gene sequence: CDR1 SGHNT, CDR2 YYREEE (reference sequence). CDR3 protein: CASSLTTGGSIDEQYF. The CDR3 DNA is TGTGCCAGCAGCCTCACGACAGGGGGATCCATTGACGAGCAGTACTTC.

The J gene is TRBJ2-5, the V gene TRBV6-1; no definite D call. Trimming pared 6 bases from V and 5 bases from J, leaving 10 bases between. CDR3 length: 12 residues. From germline, CDR1 is MNHNS and CDR2 SASEGT. The CDR3 protein is CASSWIPETQYF. CDR3 nucleotide sequence: TGTGCCAGCAGCTGGATTCCGGAGACCCAGTACTTC.

The chain is built from TRBV9 and TRBJ2-1, with 9 bases lining up with TRBD2. This CDR3 contains 16 residues. V lost 3 bases to trimming and J lost 9 bases; unmatched junction nucleotides: 13. Per germline, CDR1 SGDLS and CDR2 YYNGEE. The CDR3 coding sequence is TGTGCCAGCAGCGAGGGGGCTAGCGGGATCTTTCGTGAGCAGTTCTTC. It codes for CASSEGASGIFREQFF.

This clone was observed once. This chain joins TRBV11-2 and TRBJ1-2; 8 positions agree with TRBD1. Per the germline V gene, CDR1 is SGHAT and CDR2 is FQNNGV. The CDR3 extends over 14 amino acids. Losses at the gene ends were 5 bases for V and 4 bases for J; bases not matched to a gene: 6. This CDR3 reads CASSLRDRSYGYTF. In DNA, the CDR3 is TGTGCCAGCAGCCTGAGGGACAGGAGCTATGGCTACACCTTC.

The V gene is TRBV28, the J gene TRBJ1-2; D gene ambiguous. The V and J ends lost 2 bases and 7 bases respectively, with 17 bases between them. This CDR3 has 15 amino acids. Germline CDR1 reads MDHEN; CDR2 reads SYDVKM. The CDR3 loop reads CASSLVFSFTGGYTF. DNA of the CDR3: TGTGCCAGCAGTTTAGTCTTTTCATTTACGGGTGGCTACACCTTC.

The chain recombines TRBV5-6 with TRBJ2-7, with 7 bases matching TRBD1. V lost 3 bases, J lost 3 bases, and 6 bases stayed unmatched. The CDR3 loop spans 14 amino acids. Germline V gene lookup returns CDR1 SGHDT and CDR2 YYEEEE. The CDR3 here is CASSWRTGGYEQYF. The CDR3 DNA reads as TGTGCCAGCAGCTGGCGGACAGGCGGCTACGAGCAGTACTTC.

The chain uses TRBV5-1 and TRBJ1-1; 7 nucleotides agree with TRBD1. V trimming: 5 bases; J trimming: 4 bases; junction bases outside the gene matches: 11. Per the germline V gene, CDR1 is SGHRS and CDR2 is YFSETQ. The CDR3 spans 15 residues. CDR3 sequence (DNA): TGCGCCAGCAGTTCACGACAGGGATCCATCACTGAAGCTTTCTTT. It codes for CASSSRQGSITEAFF.

This rearrangement joins TRBV29-1 to TRBJ1-4; D is ambiguous. The CDR3 runs 13 residues. V lost 2 bases and J 7 bases, leaving 11 bases between the germline ends. Germline CDR1 SQVTM, CDR2 ANQGSEA. Written as DNA, the CDR3 is TGCAGCGTTGAAAAAGTATTAGGTGAAAAACTGTTTTTT. Its protein is CSVEKVLGEKLFF.

V usage is TRBV6-5 and J usage is TRBJ2-5, with 7 bases matching TRBD1. In germline, CDR1 is MNHEY, CDR2 SVGAGI. Trimming took 11 bases from V and 0 from J; bases not matched to a gene: 3. The CDR3 is made up of 12 amino acids. The CDR3 spells CAVRGYQETQYF. Written as DNA, the CDR3 is TGTGCCGTCAGGGGGTACCAAGAGACCCAGTACTTC.